The TCR beta chain described here comes from a study of T-cell reconstitution after alpha-beta-depleted transplantation in children (dated by TCRdb to about 2016). General notes on the study: The study quantitatively tracked T-cell immune reconstitution after TCRalphabeta/CD19-depleted allogeneic hematopoietic cell transplantation in children using TCR repertoire profiling.

Ten or more counts support this clonotype. It has no known antigen specificity. No quality values exist for individual bases; no much larger clone is one base distant. The method was PCR. Sequencing took place on an Illumina HiSeq 2500. TCR libraries were prepared with molecular barcoding, using unique molecular identifiers to normalize TCRbeta repertoire quantification. The public sequencing data were trimmed at Q25 with fastp and processed into clonotypes with MiXCR by TCRdb, which kept only in-frame beta chains. One record per CDR3 amino acid sequence lists the most common genes and DNA. The table for this sample lists fewer than 200,000 distinct CDR3 sequences; 6% to 7% of them were counted only once. The top ten clonotypes cover approximately 3% of the sample. The V end loses 7 bases and the J end loses 0 bases, and a stretch of 11 bases separates them. The CDR3 holds 14 amino acids from the cysteine to the phenylalanine. Kept here is only the CDR3 DNA, which spans 42 bases and is read in frame from base 1.

The starting material was PBMCs from the stem cell graft donor, obtained from the stem cell graft. The receptor was isolated from a human donor who donated a stem cell graft to a child with Wiskott-Aldrich syndrome. The sequence is built from TRBV12-3 or TRBV12-4 and TRBJ2-3; the D segment could be TRBD1, given 5 matching bases. The encoded CDR3 is CASKSQESTDTQYF. The sequenced DNA: TGTGCCAGCAAGTCACAGGAGAGCACAGATACGCAGTATTTT.